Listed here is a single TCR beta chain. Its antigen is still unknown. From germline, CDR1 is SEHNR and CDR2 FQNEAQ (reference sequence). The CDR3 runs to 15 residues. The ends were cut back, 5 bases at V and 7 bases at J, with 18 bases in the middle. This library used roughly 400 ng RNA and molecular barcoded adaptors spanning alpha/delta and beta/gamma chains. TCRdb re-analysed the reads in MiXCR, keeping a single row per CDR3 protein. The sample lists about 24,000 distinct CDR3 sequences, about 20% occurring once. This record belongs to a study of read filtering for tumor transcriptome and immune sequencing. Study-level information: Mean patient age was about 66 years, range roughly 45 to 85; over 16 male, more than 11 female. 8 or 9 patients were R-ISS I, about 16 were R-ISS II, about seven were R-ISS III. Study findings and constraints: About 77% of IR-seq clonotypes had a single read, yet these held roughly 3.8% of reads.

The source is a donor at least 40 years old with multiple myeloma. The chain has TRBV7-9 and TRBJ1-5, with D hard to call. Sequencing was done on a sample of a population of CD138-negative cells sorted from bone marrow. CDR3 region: CASSQSSRGEQPQHF. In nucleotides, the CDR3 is TGTGCCAGCAGCCAATCATCTCGGGGAGAGCAGCCCCAGCATTTT.